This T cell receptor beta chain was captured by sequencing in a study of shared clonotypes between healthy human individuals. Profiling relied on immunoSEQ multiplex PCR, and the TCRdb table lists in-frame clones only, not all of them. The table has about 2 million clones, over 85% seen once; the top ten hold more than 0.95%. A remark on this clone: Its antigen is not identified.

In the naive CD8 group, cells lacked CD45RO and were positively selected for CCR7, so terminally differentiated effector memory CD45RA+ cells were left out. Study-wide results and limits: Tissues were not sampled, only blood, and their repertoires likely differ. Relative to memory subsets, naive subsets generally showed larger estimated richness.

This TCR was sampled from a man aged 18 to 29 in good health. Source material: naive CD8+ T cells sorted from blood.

The CDR3 loop is CASSLRPGADTQYF. CDR3 sequence (DNA): TGTGCCAGCAGCCTTCGACCGGGGGCAGATACGCAGTATTTT. The chain employs TRBV25-1 and TRBJ2-3; perhaps TRBD2 as D (6 bases). V gave up 6 bases and J gave up 4 bases, with 14 bases separating them. Germline assignment: CDR1 MGHDK and CDR2 SYGVNS. The CDR3 is 14 residues long.